A selection of T cell receptor beta chains follows, all from one sample in a study of cytomegalovirus exposure and HLA in healthy donors. TCRdb's copy holds only in-frame clones and misses some; the assay was immunoSEQ multiplex PCR. The sample records more than 90,000 clones, 74% being singletons. Sequencing was done on a sample of PBMCs. The receptor source for this set is a young man in good health and CMV-seropositive. CDR3s include the opening cysteine and the closing phenylalanine or tryptophan. Each record gives: D gene, J gene, V gene, clone size, CDR3 protein, CDR3 DNA. D genes are given only for firm matches. The size of a clone is reported for some rows only, either as once, few or many, or as a class for expanded clones.

TRBD1,TRBJ1-2,TRBV7-9,-,CASSSRQGLDGYTF,TGTGCCAGCAGCTCACGACAGGGGCTGGATGGCTACACCTTC
TRBD2,TRBJ2-7,TRBV29-1,-,CSVGHGGAHEQYF,TGCAGCGTTGGACACGGGGGGGCCCACGAGCAGTACTTC
TRBD1,TRBJ2-7,TRBV18,-,CASSPSGQDGEQYF,TGTGCCAGCTCACCCTCCGGACAGGACGGAGAGCAGTACTTC
-,TRBJ1-1,TRBV6-1,-,CASMTGWRNTEAFF,TGTGCCAGCATGACGGGGTGGAGGAACACTGAAGCTTTCTTT
-,TRBJ2-7,TRBV6-6,-,CASSRDTSYEQYF,TGTGCCAGCAGTAGGGACACCTCCTACGAGCAGTACTTC
TRBD2,TRBJ2-1,TRBV2,once,CASRAPIAGVYNEQFF,TGTGCCAGCAGGGCGCCAATAGCGGGGGTGTACAATGAGCAGTTCTTC
TRBD1,TRBJ2-2,TRBV18,-,CASSPEQGSGELFF,TGTGCCAGCTCACCGGAACAGGGGAGCGGGGAGCTGTTTTTT
-,TRBJ2-2,TRBV7-8,-,CASSPDTNTGELFF,TGTGCCAGCAGCCCGGACACAAACACCGGGGAGCTGTTTTTT
-,TRBJ2-7,TRBV30,-,CAWSTNSRKYEQYF,TGTGCCTGGAGCACCAACTCTAGGAAATACGAGCAGTACTTC
-,TRBJ2-3,TRBV19,few,CASSISPASTGRGADTQYF,TGTGCCAGTAGTATCTCCCCTGCCTCGACAGGTCGAGGGGCAGATACGCAGTATTTT
TRBD1,TRBJ1-5,TRBV4-1,few,CASSLDRGQPQHF,TGCGCCAGCAGCCTGGACAGGGGGCAGCCCCAGCATTTT
TRBD1,TRBJ1-1,TRBV2,-,CASSEQGGTEAFF,TGTGCCAGCAGTGAACAGGGGGGCACTGAAGCTTTCTTT
TRBD1,TRBJ1-2,TRBV19,-,CASRDDRGNYGYTF,TGTGCCAGTAGAGATGACAGGGGTAACTATGGCTACACCTTC
TRBD1,TRBJ2-7,TRBV11-3,-,CASSLPGGEQYF,TGTGCCAGCAGCTTACCAGGGGGCGAGCAGTACTTC
-,TRBJ1-4,TRBV15,-,CATSTYNRENEKLFF,TGTGCCACCAGCACGTACAACAGGGAAAATGAAAAACTGTTTTTT
TRBD1,TRBJ2-7,TRBV28,-,CASSLSPGQGAYEQYF,TGTGCCAGCAGTTTATCCCCGGGACAGGGGGCCTACGAGCAGTACTTC
-,TRBJ1-3,TRBV5-6,-,CASSLRQGAGNTIYF,TGTGCCAGCAGCTTGAGGCAGGGCGCTGGAAACACCATATATTTT
-,TRBJ1-5,TRBV4-2,-,CASSHLGEAQPQHF,TGTGCCAGCAGCCATTTAGGAGAGGCTCAGCCCCAGCATTTT
TRBD2,TRBJ2-6,TRBV18,-,CASSPRGGEGGGANVLTF,TGTGCCAGCTCACCCAGAGGCGGGGAGGGCGGCGGGGCCAACGTCCTGACTTTC
TRBD1,TRBJ2-1,TRBV18,-,CASSSQTGGGNEQFF,TGTGCCAGCTCATCACAGACAGGGGGGGGAAATGAGCAGTTCTTC
-,TRBJ1-5,TRBV7-2,-,CASSLLGGWGNQPQHF,TGTGCCAGCAGCTTATTAGGGGGTTGGGGCAATCAGCCCCAGCATTTT
-,TRBJ1-2,TRBV4-2,-,CASSQDRSAQGGYTF,TGTGCCAGCAGCCAAGATCGGTCGGCCCAGGGGGGCTACACCTTC
TRBD1,TRBJ2-5,TRBV2,-,CASRRTGTGGETQYF,TGTGCCAGCAGGCGAACCGGGACAGGTGGAGAGACCCAGTACTTC
TRBD2,TRBJ2-1,TRBV11-2,-,CASSLVTSGGSEQFF,TGTGCCAGCAGCTTAGTGACTAGCGGGGGTTCTGAGCAGTTCTTC
-,TRBJ2-1,TRBV4-3,-,CASSQEGGDEQFF,TGCGCCAGCAGCCAAGAAGGAGGGGATGAGCAGTTCTTC
-,TRBJ2-1,TRBV6-5,few,CASSYRGGEQFF,TGTGCCAGCAGTTATCGTGGGGGCGAGCAGTTCTTC
TRBD1,TRBJ1-1,TRBV11-1,-,CASSTLTGSNTEAFF,TGTGCCAGCAGCACTCTGACAGGGTCTAACACTGAAGCTTTCTTT
TRBD2,TRBJ2-3,TRBV7-6,-,CASSKTSGGYTDTQYF,TGTGCCAGCAGCAAGACTAGCGGGGGGTACACAGATACGCAGTATTTT
TRBD1,TRBJ2-7,TRBV27,-,CASSRTGEHYEQYF,TGTGCCAGCAGTCGGACAGGGGAACACTACGAGCAGTACTTC
-,TRBJ1-1,TRBV27,-,CASSLFAGGSMNTEAFF,TGTGCCAGCAGTTTATTTGCGGGGGGCTCGATGAACACTGAAGCTTTCTTT
-,TRBJ2-2,TRBV7-3,-,CASSLPGTNTGELFF,TGTGCCAGCAGCTTACCCGGGACAAACACCGGGGAGCTGTTTTTT
TRBD1,TRBJ1-6,TRBV6-1,-,CASSDQGAISPLHF,TGTGCCAGCAGTGATCAGGGGGCGATTTCACCCCTCCACTTT
-,TRBJ1-6,TRBV7-9,-,CASSLGAGDNSPLHF,TGTGCCAGCAGCTTAGGCGCCGGTGATAATTCACCCCTCCACTTT
TRBD1,TRBJ1-4,TRBV5-1,few,CASSGEDRGDEKLFF,TGCGCCAGCAGCGGCGAGGACAGGGGCGATGAAAAACTGTTTTTT